This entry lists 18 T cell receptor beta chains sequenced from one sample in a study of blood T cell repertoires in COVID-19. Produced via immunoSEQ multiplex PCR; TCRdb's table is partial and in-frame only. This repertoire shows fewer than 350,000 clones, approximately 86% found once; its top ten account for around 4.2%. The source material was PBMCs or T cells enriched from blood (not recorded which). The origin of the receptors is a woman aged 40 to 49 with acute COVID-19.

V is TRBV19 and J is TRBJ2-7, with TRBD1 as a possible D gene (6 bases). V lost 4 bases and J lost 3, with 13 bases in between. CDR3 length equals 14 residues. Per germline, CDR1 LNHDA and CDR2 SQIVND (reference sequence). In DNA form, the CDR3 reads TGTGCCAGTAGTAGCGACAGGAAAGGCTACGAGCAGTACTTC. Translated, it gives CASSSDRKGYEQYF. Complete variable domain (other parts from reference TRBV19 and TRBJ2-7): DGGITQSPKYLFRKEGQNVTLSCEQNLNHDAMYWYRQDPGQGLRLIYYSQIVNDFQKGDIAEGYSVSREKKESFPLTVTSAQKNPTAFYLCASSSDRKGYEQYFGPGTRLTVT.

V usage is TRBV7-2 and J usage is TRBJ1-1, with D hard to call. V was cut by 3 bases and J by 4 bases, with 9 bases left in between. This CDR3 comprises 13 residues. Germline CDR1 reads SGHTA; CDR2 reads FQGNSA. The CDR3 spells CASSLRGVTEAFF. CDR3 nucleotide sequence: TGTGCCAGCAGCTTGCGAGGCGTCACTGAAGCTTTCTTT.

The chain combines TRBV10-1 with TRBJ2-7; maybe TRBD1 (6 bases). CDR1 is WNHNN and CDR2 is SYGVQD in the germline V gene (reference sequence). The CDR3 is 14 amino acids. V shed 10 bases and J shed 1 base, with 17 bases lying between them. This CDR3 is CATEDSLPSYEQYF. The CDR3 bases are TGCGCCACCGAGGACAGCCTGCCGTCCTACGAGCAGTACTTC.

In its sample, this clone was seen once. V usage is TRBV29-1 and J usage is TRBJ2-3, with D maybe TRBD1 (5 bases). CDR1 is SQVTM and CDR2 is ANQGSEA in the germline V gene. The CDR3 extends over 14 amino acids. V shed 2 bases and J shed 3 bases, with 12 bases lying between them. This chain's CDR3 is CSVEIGQGTDTQYF. CDR3 sequence (DNA): TGCAGCGTTGAAATAGGGCAGGGTACAGATACGCAGTATTTT.

The V and J genes are TRBV12-5 and TRBJ1-2; D ambiguous. Between the trimmed V and J ends, which lost 1 base and 5 bases, there was a span of 8 bases. The germline CDR1 and CDR2 sequences are LGHNT and FRNRAP. The CDR3 extends over 13 amino acids. CDR3 sequence reads: CASGLATYYGYTF. CDR3 in DNA: TGTGCTAGTGGTTTGGCCACCTATTATGGCTACACCTTC.

Written as DNA, the CDR3 is TGTGCCAGCAGCTCGCAGGGGGCTGGCAATCAGCCCCAGCATTTT. This sequence encodes CASSSQGAGNQPQHF. The rearrangement uses TRBV3-1 (or the pseudogene TRBV3-2) and TRBJ1-5, with TRBD1 matching 8 bases. The germline gives CDR1 LGHDT, CDR2 YNNKEL (reference sequence). CDR3 size: 15 residues. Losses at the gene ends were 5 bases for V and 2 bases for J; bases not matched to a gene: 5.

The rearrangement joins TRBV20-1 to TRBJ1-4; no firm D call. The CDR3 has 12 amino acids. CDR1 and CDR2 (germline): DFQATT, SNEGSKA (reference sequence). The V and J ends lost 3 bases and 7 bases respectively, with 9 bases between them. Here the CDR3 DNA reads TGCAGTGCTAGTACGCCCGGTGAAAAACTGTTTTTT. Translated: CSASTPGEKLFF.

In this sample, this clone turned up once. The rearrangement uses TRBV7-3 and TRBJ1-1; tentative D call: TRBD1 (6 bases). Trimming removed 5 bases from V and 1 base from J, with 11 bases in between. This CDR3 is 14 amino acids long. Germline CDR1 SGHTA, CDR2 FQGTGA. CDR3 sequence: CASSPQQGNTEAFF. The CDR3 DNA follows: TGTGCCAGCAGCCCCCAACAGGGGAACACTGAAGCTTTCTTT.

V is TRBV29-1 and J is TRBJ1-1; D might be TRBD1 (5 bases). CDR3 length: 13 amino acids. The V end lost 7 bases, the J end lost 4 bases, and 16 bases lay between the germline ends. Per germline, CDR1 SQVTM and CDR2 ANQGSEA. CDR3 amino acids: CSGGPGVGTEAFF. CDR3 DNA sequence: TGCAGCGGTGGACCGGGGGTTGGCACTGAAGCTTTCTTT.

The gene calls are TRBV19 and TRBJ1-2, with a possible D match to TRBD1 (5 bases). Trimming left V 6 bases short and J 4 bases short, with 15 bases between. The CDR3 consists of 14 residues. CDR1 is LNHDA and CDR2 is SQIVND in the germline V gene (reference sequence). The CDR3 here is CASRDTGSFYGYTF. CDR3 sequence (DNA): TGTGCCAGTAGGGACACCGGGTCCTTCTATGGCTACACCTTC. Full variable domain (rest looked up from reference TRBV19 and TRBJ1-2): DGGITQSPKYLFRKEGQNVTLSCEQNLNHDAMYWYRQDPGQGLRLIYYSQIVNDFQKGDIAEGYSVSREKKESFPLTVTSAQKNPTAFYLCASRDTGSFYGYTFGSGTRLTVV.

The rearrangement uses TRBV18 and TRBJ2-1, with TRBD2 as a possible D gene (5 bases). The V end was cut by 3 bases, the J end by 10 bases, with 13 bases between. Looked up from germline, CDR1 is KGHSH and CDR2 is LQKENI. The CDR3 has 13 residues. The CDR3 region has the DNA TGTGCCAGCTCACCGCTCAGGAGCGGAGAGCAGTTCTTC. Translating it yields CASSPLRSGEQFF. Complete variable domain (other parts from reference TRBV18 and TRBJ2-1): NAGVMQNPRHLVRRRGQEARLRCSPMKGHSHVYWYRQLPEEGLKFMVYLQKENIIDESGMPKERFSAEFPKEGPSILRIQQVVRGDSAAYFCASSPLRSGEQFFGPGTRLTVL.

V usage is TRBV5-1 and J usage is TRBJ2-5; 11 nucleotides align to TRBD2. Germline assignment: CDR1 SGHRS and CDR2 YFSETQ. The CDR3 spans 15 residues. With V trimmed by 1 base and J by 3 bases, 2 bases remained unmatched. The CDR3 DNA is TGCGCCAGCAGCTTGACTAGCGGGAGTGAAGAGACCCAGTACTTC. Protein sequence: CASSLTSGSEETQYF.

CDR3 protein: CASSHWGLAGGPGNEQFF. CDR3 coding DNA: TGTGCCAGCAGCCATTGGGGGTTAGCGGGAGGGCCGGGGAATGAGCAGTTCTTC. This chain links TRBV28 with TRBJ2-1; 11 bases map to TRBD2. Looked up from germline, CDR1 is MDHEN and CDR2 is SYDVKM. The CDR3 has 18 amino acids. J gave up 7 bases and V 6 bases, and 17 bases lay outside the gene matches.

The chain couples TRBV7-3 to TRBJ2-7; 7 bases map to TRBD1. J gave up 2 bases and V 5 bases, and 6 bases lay outside the gene matches. This CDR3 has 14 amino acids. CDR1 is SGHTA, CDR2 FQGTGA, per germline. In DNA, the CDR3 is TGTGCCAGCAGCCCGGACAGGTGGGCCTACGAGCAGTACTTC. Protein product: CASSPDRWAYEQYF.

The V and J genes are TRBV28 and TRBJ1-5; D perhaps matches TRBD1 (5 bases). Deletions cut 6 bases from V and 6 bases from J, with 21 bases between. This CDR3 has 16 residues. Germline loops: CDR1 MDHEN, CDR2 SYDVKM. CDR3 coding DNA: TGTGCCAGCAGCCGTACGGAGCTGGGGGGTAGTCAGCCCCAGCATTTT. This encodes CASSRTELGGSQPQHF.

This CDR3 reads CASRPTETNHGNTIYF. DNA of the CDR3: TGCGCCAGCAGACCGACAGAGACAAATCATGGAAACACCATATATTTT. The chain links TRBV5-1 to TRBJ1-3; D possibly corresponds to TRBD1 (5 bases). Germline CDR1 SGHRS, CDR2 YFSETQ. The CDR3 extends over 16 amino acids. The germline V and J ends were trimmed by 5 bases and 3 bases, with 18 bases remaining between them.

The chain couples TRBV6-5 to TRBJ2-2, with 7 bases fitting TRBD1. The CDR3 covers 14 residues. J lost 0 bases, V lost 11 bases, and 6 bases had no gene match. From germline, CDR1 is MNHEY and CDR2 SVGAGI. CDR3 nucleotides: TGTGCCGCGAAACAGGGGACGAACACCGGGGAGCTGTTTTTT. As protein: CAAKQGTNTGELFF.

This chain joins TRBV12-3 or TRBV12-4 and TRBJ1-1; TRBD1 might be the D (5 bases). This CDR3 is 13 amino acids long. V lost 3 bases and J lost 1, with 6 bases in between. In DNA, the CDR3 is TGTGCCAGCAGTTTTCAGGGGAACACTGAAGCTTTCTTT. It codes for CASSFQGNTEAFF.